This T cell receptor beta chain appears in the sequencing data of a study of T-cell reconstitution after alpha-beta-depleted transplantation in children. Overall study results and limits: After transplant, high TCRbeta diversity at day 60 in some patients arose from surviving recipient T cells and thymic progenitors. After one year, T-cell counts and TCRbeta diversity mostly came from new T cells. Expanded graft clones, several hundred of them, were reportedly the source of alpha-beta T cells about two months after transplant.

Unique molecular identifiers were incorporated when the TCRbeta library was constructed. MiXCR, run by TCRdb on the PCR reads, gives a single entry per CDR3 protein. This sample has around 440,000 distinct CDR3 sequences; about 11% occur once, and the top ten carry 2%. This clonotype was seen repeatedly, ten times or more. The antigen is not known. Trimming cost V 0 bases and J 5 bases, with 15 bases left between them. Germline CDR1 LGHNA, CDR2 YNFKEQ. The CDR3 runs 16 residues. The chain employs TRBV4-2 and TRBJ2-3; D ambiguous. The source was PBMCs, collected before TCRalphabeta/CD19-depleted stem cell transplant. The clonotype was recovered from a child younger than 10 with inherited bone marrow failure, due to receive a stem cell transplant. As DNA, the CDR3 is TGTGCCAGCAGCCAAGATCGGAGCACACTCAGAGATACGCAGTATTTT. This translates into CASSQDRSTLRDTQYF.